Listed below are T cell receptor beta chains from one sample, sequenced in a study of T-cell memory formation after mild COVID-19. TCRdb used MiXCR to reprocess the 5' RACE reads, holding one entry per CDR3 protein. This table holds around 310,000 distinct CDR3 sequences, about 13% found once. The sequencing sample was made of PBMCs or a T cell subset sorted from them (not recorded which). The receptors were gathered from a young man who had mild COVID-19 (a few samples of this study predate the infection). Cell type and time point are not known. The conserved cysteine and the conserved F or W are not part of the CDR3 here.

J: TRBJ2-1; V: TRBV2; CDR3: ASRSLRGGTEQF
J: TRBJ2-1; V: TRBV12-3/TRBV12-4; CDR3: ASSLGSGVGEGVYNEQF
J: TRBJ2-2; V: TRBV7-9; CDR3: ASSLLVGVGTGELF
J: TRBJ2-3; V: TRBV28; CDR3: AGRGVSTDTQY
J: TRBJ2-3; V: TRBV20-1; CDR3: SAPSESHTQY
J: TRBJ2-5; V: TRBV5-4; CDR3: ASSLPGQLETQY
J: TRBJ2-5; V: TRBV20-1; CDR3: SARASGGASETQY
J: TRBJ1-1; V: TRBV7-2; CDR3: ASTTPGQGTEAF
J: TRBJ2-7; V: TRBV4-3; CDR3: ASSKGGYEQY
J: TRBJ2-7; V: TRBV18; CDR3: ASYRGQGTYEQY
J: TRBJ1-6; V: TRBV2; CDR3: ASRGDRGSSPLH
J: TRBJ2-1; V: TRBV20-1; CDR3: SAREVGGGYYNEQF
J: TRBJ2-2; V: TRBV7-3; CDR3: ASSLTGPGELF
J: TRBJ2-3; V: TRBV29-1; CDR3: SVVQGWADTQY
J: TRBJ1-1; V: TRBV2; CDR3: ASSEDTEAF
J: TRBJ2-2; V: TRBV3-1; CDR3: ASSHWTLNTGELF
J: TRBJ2-5; V: TRBV20-1; CDR3: SATRTSGPETQY
J: TRBJ1-2; V: TRBV18; CDR3: ASSPSRDRVNGYT
J: TRBJ2-7; V: TRBV5-1; CDR3: ASSWQRGSYEQY
J: TRBJ2-1; V: TRBV10-3; CDR3: AIRTWGISNEQF
J: TRBJ1-1; V: TRBV12-3/TRBV12-4; CDR3: ASSFDRNRANTEAF
J: TRBJ2-1; V: TRBV4-3; CDR3: ASSQPPPGDPGNEQF
J: TRBJ2-2; V: TRBV28; CDR3: ASSPAGTSPTGELF
J: TRBJ1-2; V: TRBV12-3/TRBV12-4; CDR3: ASNRQGNYYGYT
J: TRBJ2-1; V: TRBV28; CDR3: ASSSVGLAGGREQF
J: TRBJ2-6; V: TRBV6-1; CDR3: ASRDAGANVLT
J: TRBJ2-1; V: TRBV15; CDR3: ATSRGAGGRNEQF
J: TRBJ2-1; V: TRBV19; CDR3: ASRTRRSDNEQF
J: TRBJ1-5; V: TRBV7-2; CDR3: ASSLRGYSNQPQH
J: TRBJ2-5; V: TRBV19; CDR3: ASKRWDETQY
J: TRBJ1-1; V: TRBV5-5; CDR3: ASSSLGGRTEAF
J: TRBJ2-1; V: TRBV6-2/TRBV6-3; CDR3: ASSYGGPYNEQF
J: TRBJ2-5; V: TRBV18; CDR3: ASSPTGLAGGTKY
J: TRBJ2-3; V: TRBV29-1; CDR3: SVDIGGLTDTQY
J: TRBJ2-7; V: TRBV4-1; CDR3: ASSQDLGEQY
J: TRBJ2-7; V: TRBV5-1; CDR3: ASRIQGAAEQY
J: TRBJ1-5; V: TRBV2; CDR3: ASRFSYSNQPQH
J: TRBJ2-5; V: TRBV20-1; CDR3: SARAGFRTQY
J: TRBJ2-1; V: TRBV3-1; CDR3: ASSQDWRSYNEQF
J: TRBJ2-5; V: TRBV5-1; CDR3: ASSLTTSGKETQY